The clone carrying this TCR beta chain was seen a few times. Antigen specificity is unknown. Profiling relied on immunoSEQ multiplex PCR, and the TCRdb table lists in-frame clones only, not all of them. This sample has some 23,000 clones, with around 67% found just once. The data are from a study of vaccination effects on CD4 cells after COVID-19. Whole-study findings and limits: Only 1 of 255 vaccine-induced clones from healthy vaccinees cross-reacted with common cold coronaviruses.

Cells that had been cultured for roughly eleven days were the source of isolated CD4+ T cells. The CDR3 consists of 14 residues. V was clipped by 4 bases and J by 7 bases, with 17 bases between them. Germline lookup yields CDR1 SQVTM and CDR2 ANQGSEA. The sequencing here drew on CD4+ T cells from PBMCs cultured without peptide, taken before COVID-19 vaccination. V usage is TRBV29-1 and J usage is TRBJ2-1; D possibly corresponds to TRBD2 (6 bases). The sequence was obtained from a human donor who received a COVID-19 vaccine. In DNA, the CDR3 is TGCAGCGTTGTTTTTGGGAGGCTTGGGAATGAGCAGTTCTTC. Translating it yields CSVVFGRLGNEQFF.